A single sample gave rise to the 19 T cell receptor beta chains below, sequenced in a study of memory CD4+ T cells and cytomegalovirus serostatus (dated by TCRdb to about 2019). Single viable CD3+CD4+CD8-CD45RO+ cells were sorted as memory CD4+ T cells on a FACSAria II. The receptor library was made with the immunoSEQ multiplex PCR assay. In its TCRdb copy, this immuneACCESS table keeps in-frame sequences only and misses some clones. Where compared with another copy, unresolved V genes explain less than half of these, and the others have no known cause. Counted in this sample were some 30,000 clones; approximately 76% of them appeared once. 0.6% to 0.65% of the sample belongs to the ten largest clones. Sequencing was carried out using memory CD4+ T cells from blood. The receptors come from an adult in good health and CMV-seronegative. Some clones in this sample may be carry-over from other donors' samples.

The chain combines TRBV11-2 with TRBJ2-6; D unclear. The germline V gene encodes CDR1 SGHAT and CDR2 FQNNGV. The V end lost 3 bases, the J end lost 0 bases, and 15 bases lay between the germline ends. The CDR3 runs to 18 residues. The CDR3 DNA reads TGTGCCAGCAGCTTTAGGTACAGAACCCACTCTGGGGCCAACGTCCTGACTTTC. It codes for CASSFRYRTHSGANVLTF.

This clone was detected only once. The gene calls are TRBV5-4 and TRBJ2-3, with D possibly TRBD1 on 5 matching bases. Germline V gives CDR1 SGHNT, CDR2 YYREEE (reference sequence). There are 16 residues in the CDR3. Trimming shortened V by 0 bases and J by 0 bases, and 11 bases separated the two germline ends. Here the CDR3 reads CASSLVTGLSTDTQYF. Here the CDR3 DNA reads TGTGCCAGCAGCTTGGTTACAGGCTTAAGCACAGATACGCAGTATTTT.

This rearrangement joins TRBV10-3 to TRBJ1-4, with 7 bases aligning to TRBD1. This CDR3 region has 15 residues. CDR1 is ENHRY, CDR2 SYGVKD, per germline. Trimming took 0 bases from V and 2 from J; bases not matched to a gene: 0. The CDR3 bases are TGTGCCATCAGTGAGTCGACAGGGACTAATGAAAAACTGTTTTTT. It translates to CAISESTGTNEKLFF.

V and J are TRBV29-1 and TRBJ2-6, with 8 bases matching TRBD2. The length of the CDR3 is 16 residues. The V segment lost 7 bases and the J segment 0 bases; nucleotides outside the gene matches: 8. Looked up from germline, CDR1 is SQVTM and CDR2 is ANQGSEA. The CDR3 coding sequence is TGCAGCGCCTCCGGGACTAGGAGCTCTGGGGCCAACGTCCTGACTTTC. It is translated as CSASGTRSSGANVLTF.

In nucleotides, the CDR3 is TGTGCCAGCAAAGAGACTAGCGGGGGTAGAAACATTCAGTACTTC. The encoded protein is CASKETSGGRNIQYF. This chain uses TRBV6-5 with TRBJ2-4; 12 bases line up with TRBD2. Looked up from germline, CDR1 is MNHEY and CDR2 is SVGAGI. This CDR3 is 15 amino acids long. Trimming cost V 7 bases and J 6 bases; bases outside gene matches: 7.

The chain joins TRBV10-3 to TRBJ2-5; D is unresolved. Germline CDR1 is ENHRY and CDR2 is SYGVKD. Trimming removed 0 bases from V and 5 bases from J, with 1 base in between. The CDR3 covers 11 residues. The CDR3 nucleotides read TGTGCCATCAGTGAGTCGGAGACCCAGTACTTC. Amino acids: CAISESETQYF.

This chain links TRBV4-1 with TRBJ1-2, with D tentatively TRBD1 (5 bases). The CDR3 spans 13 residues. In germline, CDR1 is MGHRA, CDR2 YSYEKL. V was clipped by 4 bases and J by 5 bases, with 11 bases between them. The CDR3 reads CASSPFGGYGYTF. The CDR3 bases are TGCGCCAGCAGCCCCTTCGGGGGTTATGGCTACACCTTC.

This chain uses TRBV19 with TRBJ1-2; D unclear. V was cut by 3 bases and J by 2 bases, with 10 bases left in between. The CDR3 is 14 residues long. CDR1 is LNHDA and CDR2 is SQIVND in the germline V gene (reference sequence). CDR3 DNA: TGTGCCAGTAGTATGGCCGCGTTCAACTATGGCTACACCTTC. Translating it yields CASSMAAFNYGYTF.

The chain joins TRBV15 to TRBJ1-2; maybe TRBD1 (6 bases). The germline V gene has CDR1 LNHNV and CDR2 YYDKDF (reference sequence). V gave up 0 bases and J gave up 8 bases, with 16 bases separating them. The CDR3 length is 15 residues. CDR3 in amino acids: CATSRDYREVEGYTF. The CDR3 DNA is TGTGCCACCAGCAGAGACTACAGGGAAGTTGAGGGCTACACCTTC. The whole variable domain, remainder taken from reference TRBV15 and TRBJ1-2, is DAMVIQNPRYQVTQFGKPVTLSCSQTLNHNVMYWYQQKSSQAPKLLFHYYDKDFNNEADTPDNFQSRRPNTSFCFLDIRSPGLGDTAMYLCATSRDYREVEGYTFGSGTRLTVV.

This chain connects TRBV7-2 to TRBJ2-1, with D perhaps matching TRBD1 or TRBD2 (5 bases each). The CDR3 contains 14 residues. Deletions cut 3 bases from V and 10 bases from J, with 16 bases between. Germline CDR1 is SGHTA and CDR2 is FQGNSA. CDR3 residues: CASSFSQTRQEQFF. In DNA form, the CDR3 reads TGTGCCAGCAGCTTCTCCCAAACTAGACAGGAGCAGTTCTTC.

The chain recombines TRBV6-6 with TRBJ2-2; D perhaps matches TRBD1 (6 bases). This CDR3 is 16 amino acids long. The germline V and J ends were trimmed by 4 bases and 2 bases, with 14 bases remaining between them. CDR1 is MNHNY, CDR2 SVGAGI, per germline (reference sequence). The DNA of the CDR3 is TGTGCCAGCAGTTCGTCCCCGGACAGAAACACCGGGGAGCTGTTTTTT. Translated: CASSSSPDRNTGELFF.

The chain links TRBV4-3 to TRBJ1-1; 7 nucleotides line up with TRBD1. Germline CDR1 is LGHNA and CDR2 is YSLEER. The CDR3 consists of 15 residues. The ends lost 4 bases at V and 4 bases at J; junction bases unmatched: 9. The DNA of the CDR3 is TGCGCCAGCAGCCGGCTACCGTCAGGGGGCACTGAAGCTTTCTTT. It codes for CASSRLPSGGTEAFF.

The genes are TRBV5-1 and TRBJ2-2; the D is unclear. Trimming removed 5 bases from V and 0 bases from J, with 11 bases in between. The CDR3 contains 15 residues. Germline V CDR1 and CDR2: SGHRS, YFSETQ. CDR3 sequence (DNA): TGCGCCAGCAGTTCCAGAGAGACGAACACCGGGGAGCTGTTTTTT. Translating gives CASSSRETNTGELFF.

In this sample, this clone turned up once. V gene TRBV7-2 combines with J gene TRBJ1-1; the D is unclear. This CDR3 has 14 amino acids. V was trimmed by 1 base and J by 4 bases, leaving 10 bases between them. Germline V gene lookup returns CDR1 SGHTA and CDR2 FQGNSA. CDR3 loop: CASSLEKMGTEAFF. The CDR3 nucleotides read TGTGCCAGCAGCTTAGAGAAAATGGGCACTGAAGCTTTCTTT.

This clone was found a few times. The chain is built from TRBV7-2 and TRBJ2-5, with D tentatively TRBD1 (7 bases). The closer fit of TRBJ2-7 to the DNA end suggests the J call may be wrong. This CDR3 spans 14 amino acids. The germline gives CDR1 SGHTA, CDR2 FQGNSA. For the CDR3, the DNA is TGTGCCAGCAGCCCCGCGGGACAGTGGGCCGAGCAGTACTTC. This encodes CASSPAGQWAEQYF.

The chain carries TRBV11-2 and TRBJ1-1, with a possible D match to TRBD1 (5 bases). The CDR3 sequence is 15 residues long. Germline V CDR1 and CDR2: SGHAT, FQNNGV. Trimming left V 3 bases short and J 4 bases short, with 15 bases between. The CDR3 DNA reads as TGTGCCAGCAGCTTCTTGCGCGGGGCCGGCACTGAAGCTTTCTTT. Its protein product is CASSFLRGAGTEAFF. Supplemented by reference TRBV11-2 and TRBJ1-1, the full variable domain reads EAGVAQSPRYKIIEKRQSVAFWCNPISGHATLYWYQQILGQGPKLLIQFQNNGVVDDSQLPKDRFSAERLKGVDSTLKIQPAKLEDSAVYLCASSFLRGAGTEAFFGQGTRLTVV.

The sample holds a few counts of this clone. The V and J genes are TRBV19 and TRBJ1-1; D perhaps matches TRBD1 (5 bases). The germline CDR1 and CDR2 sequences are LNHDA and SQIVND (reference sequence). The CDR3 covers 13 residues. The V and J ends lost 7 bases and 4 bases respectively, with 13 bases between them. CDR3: CASTMGGGTEAFF. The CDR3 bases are TGTGCCAGTACCATGGGGGGGGGCACTGAAGCTTTCTTT.

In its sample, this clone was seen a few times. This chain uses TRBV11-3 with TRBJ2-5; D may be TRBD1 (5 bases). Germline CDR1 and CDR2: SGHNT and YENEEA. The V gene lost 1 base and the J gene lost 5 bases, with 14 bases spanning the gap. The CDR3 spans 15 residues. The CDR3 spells CASSLGIPGKETQYF. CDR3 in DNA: TGTGCCAGCAGCTTAGGGATCCCAGGGAAGGAGACCCAGTACTTC.

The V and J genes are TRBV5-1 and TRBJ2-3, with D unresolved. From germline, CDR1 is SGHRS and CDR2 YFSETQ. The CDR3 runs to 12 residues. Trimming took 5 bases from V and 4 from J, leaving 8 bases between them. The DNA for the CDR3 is TGCGCCAGCAGAGATCCATCAGATACGCAGTATTTT. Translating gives CASRDPSDTQYF.